Following are 27 T cell receptor beta chains from one sample sequenced in a study of shared clonotypes between healthy human individuals. Profiled with immunoSEQ multiplex PCR; TCRdb holds only in-frame clones, not every one. The sample holds 2 million to 2.5 million clones, about nine tenths seen once. The sequencing sample was made of naive CD4+ T cells from PBMCs. The subset: CD45RA+ positively selected. All receptors derive from a man in his late teens or twenties in good health. Some clones in this sample may be carry-over from other donors' samples.

In this sample, this clone turned up once. The chain uses TRBV6-6 and TRBJ2-3, with unresolved D. The CDR3 runs to 11 residues. Germline V gene lookup returns CDR1 MNHNY and CDR2 SVGAGI (reference sequence). Trimming pared 5 bases from V and 6 bases from J, leaving 6 bases between. The CDR3 nucleotides are TGTGCCAGCAGTCCTGAGGATACGCAGTATTTT. It encodes CASSPEDTQYF.

This clone was detected a few times. The J gene is TRBJ2-4, the V gene TRBV4-1, with no clear D. Germline V gene data show CDR1 as MGHRA and CDR2 as YSYEKL. Trimming left V 1 base short and J 9 bases short, with 13 bases between. The CDR3 extends over 14 amino acids. Written as DNA, the CDR3 is TGCGCCAGCAGCCAAGCCTGGGTGGTGGGCATTCAGTACTTC. Encoded protein: CASSQAWVVGIQYF.

The chain is built from TRBV5-4 and TRBJ2-2; D remains ambiguous. The CDR3 contains 16 residues. The V gene lost 0 bases and the J gene lost 6 bases, with 15 bases spanning the gap. Germline V gives CDR1 SGHNT, CDR2 YYREEE (reference sequence). The DNA for the CDR3 is TGTGCCAGCAGCTTGGGGTTAACAGTTAACCCCGGGGAGCTGTTTTTT. This translates into CASSLGLTVNPGELFF.

This rearrangement joins TRBV27 to TRBJ2-3; TRBD2 aligns across 11 bases. CDR1 is MNHEY and CDR2 is SMNVEV in the germline V gene (reference sequence). The CDR3 runs 15 residues. Trimming removed 6 bases from V and 0 bases from J; junction bases left unmatched: 2. CDR3 nucleotides: TGTGCCAGCAGCCGGACTAGCGGGAGCACAGATACGCAGTATTTT. This codes for CASSRTSGSTDTQYF.

The J gene is TRBJ1-2, the V gene TRBV28; D gene unclear. V was trimmed by 3 bases and J by 4 bases, leaving 9 bases between them. The CDR3 length is 13 residues. Germline V lookup: CDR1 MDHEN, CDR2 SYDVKM. The CDR3 spells CASSFSAGYGYTF. CDR3 sequence (DNA): TGTGCCAGCAGTTTTTCTGCAGGCTATGGCTACACCTTC.

V gene TRBV5-1 combines with J gene TRBJ2-1; D remains unclear. The CDR3 has 14 residues. The V gene lost 6 bases and the J gene lost 1 base, with 11 bases spanning the gap. Germline-derived CDR1 and CDR2 are SGHRS and YFSETQ. The CDR3 region is CASNPDNSYNEQFF. The DNA of the CDR3 is TGCGCCAGCAACCCCGACAATTCCTACAATGAGCAGTTCTTC.

The chain links TRBV14 to TRBJ2-3; no definite D call. V lost 1 base and J lost 2, with 7 bases in between. CDR3 length equals 14 residues. Germline values: CDR1 SGHDN, CDR2 FVKESK. The CDR3 region is CASSQVQDTDTQYF. The DNA of the CDR3 is TGTGCCAGCAGCCAAGTGCAAGACACAGATACGCAGTATTTT.

This rearrangement joins TRBV19 to TRBJ2-1; 11 bases line up with TRBD1. Germline V gene data show CDR1 as LNHDA and CDR2 as SQIVND (reference sequence). There are 15 residues in the CDR3. The trim removed 3 bases at V and 10 bases at J, leaving 8 bases unmatched. This CDR3 is CASSIGQGARREQFF. The CDR3 bases are TGTGCCAGTAGTATCGGACAGGGGGCTAGGAGAGAGCAGTTCTTC. Combining the CDR3 with reference TRBV19 and TRBJ2-1 gives the whole variable domain DGGITQSPKYLFRKEGQNVTLSCEQNLNHDAMYWYRQDPGQGLRLIYYSQIVNDFQKGDIAEGYSVSREKKESFPLTVTSAQKNPTAFYLCASSIGQGARREQFFGPGTRLTVL.

Comment on this clone: This specimen includes other DNA sequences encoding the same CDR3. The rearrangement uses TRBV10-3 and TRBJ1-2; a possible D gene is TRBD1 (5 bases). Germline CDR1 reads ENHRY; CDR2 reads SYGVKD. V was trimmed by 2 bases and J by 1 base, leaving 5 bases between them. The CDR3 length is 13 residues. DNA for the CDR3: TGTGCCATCAGTGAGGGGGGTAACTATGGCTACACCTTC. Translating gives CAISEGGNYGYTF.

The J gene is TRBJ2-3, the V gene TRBV7-2, with 11 bases aligning to TRBD2. Trimming cost V 5 bases and J 1 base; bases outside gene matches: 5. This CDR3 region has 16 residues. Germline lookup yields CDR1 SGHTA and CDR2 FQGNSA. The CDR3 DNA follows: TGTGCCAGCAGCGTCCTAGCGGGAGGAGGCACAGATACGCAGTATTTT. Translation gives CASSVLAGGGTDTQYF. Full variable domain (outside the CDR3, taken from reference TRBV7-2 and TRBJ2-3): GAGVSQSPSNKVTEKGKDVELRCDPISGHTALYWYRQSLGQGLEFLIYFQGNSAPDKSGLPSDRFSAERTGGSVSTLTIQRTQQEDSAVYLCASSVLAGGGTDTQYFGPGTRLTVL.

V and J are TRBV5-5 and TRBJ2-3; possibly TRBD2 for D (5 bases). The CDR3 totals 14 residues. The V gene lost 2 bases and the J gene lost 3 bases, with 10 bases spanning the gap. Germline V gene data show CDR1 as SGHKS and CDR2 as YYEKEE (reference sequence). In DNA form, the CDR3 reads TGTGCCAGCAGCTTTTCACAGCGGACAGATACGCAGTATTTT. It yields the protein CASSFSQRTDTQYF.

This chain joins TRBV19 and TRBJ2-7; possibly TRBD1 for D (5 bases). The V gene lost 3 bases and the J gene lost 5 bases, with 8 bases spanning the gap. The CDR3 is made up of 12 amino acids. Germline V lookup: CDR1 LNHDA, CDR2 SQIVND (reference sequence). CDR3: CASSMAGNEQYF. The CDR3 DNA sequence: TGTGCCAGTAGTATGGCAGGGAACGAGCAGTACTTC.

V gene TRBV30 combines with J gene TRBJ2-7; D ambiguous. The CDR3 totals 12 residues. Germline CDR1 GTSNPN, CDR2 SVGIG (reference sequence). V was trimmed by 3 bases and J by 5 bases, leaving 11 bases between them. This CDR3 is CAWRSLLHEQYF. The DNA of the CDR3 is TGTGCCTGGAGATCCCTGCTCCACGAGCAGTACTTC. The full variable domain, rest sourced from reference TRBV30 and TRBJ2-7, is SQTIHQWPATLVQPVGSPLSLECTVEGTSNPNLYWYRQAAGRGLQLLFYSVGIGQISSEVPQNLSASRPQDRQFILSSKKLLLSDSGFYLCAWRSLLHEQYFGPGTRLTVT.

V gene TRBV7-8 combines with J gene TRBJ2-7; D is ambiguous. There are 13 residues in the CDR3. CDR1 and CDR2 from the germline V gene are SGHVS and FQNEAQ. V was shortened by 6 bases and J by 0 bases, with 9 bases between the two germline ends. CDR3 region: CASRGWVSYEQYF. For the CDR3, the DNA is TGTGCCAGCAGGGGTTGGGTCTCCTACGAGCAGTACTTC.

CDR3 amino acids: CSVVNSGRLYEQYF. In nucleotides, the CDR3 is TGCAGCGTTGTTAATAGCGGGAGGCTCTACGAGCAGTACTTC. This chain uses TRBV29-1 with TRBJ2-7; 10 bases align to TRBD2. The CDR3 loop spans 14 amino acids. V was pared by 4 bases and J by 3 bases, with 6 bases of the junction left unmatched. Germline V gene sequence: CDR1 SQVTM, CDR2 ANQGSEA.

Only one count was recorded for this clone. The CDR3 region has the DNA TGTGCCAGCAGCCTTACCCTGGGACTAGACGCGGTCCACGAGCAGTACTTC. Protein product: CASSLTLGLDAVHEQYF. The chain carries TRBV2 and TRBJ2-7; 8 bases match TRBD2. The CDR3 runs 17 residues. CDR1 is SNHLY and CDR2 is FYNNEI in the germline V gene. Trimming took 6 bases from V and 5 from J; bases not matched to a gene: 18.

The chain has TRBV6-5 and TRBJ1-4, with D perhaps TRBD1 (5 bases). The CDR3 contains 15 residues. Germline loops: CDR1 MNHEY, CDR2 SVGAGI. V was clipped by 2 bases and J by 3 bases, with 10 bases between them. CDR3 bases: TGTGCCAGCAGTTACCAAGGGACGGCTAATGAAAAACTGTTTTTT. Protein sequence: CASSYQGTANEKLFF.

The chain is built from TRBV5-1 and TRBJ2-3, with D unclear. The germline V gene encodes CDR1 SGHRS and CDR2 YFSETQ. V gave up 0 bases and J gave up 4 bases, with 9 bases separating them. The CDR3 is 14 residues long. In DNA, the CDR3 is TGCGCCAGCAGCTTGGACAAGCTATCAGATACGCAGTATTTT. Its protein product is CASSLDKLSDTQYF.

This clone was seen a single time. This CDR3 is also generated by other DNA sequences in the sample. This rearrangement joins TRBV5-1 to TRBJ2-3; TRBD2 matches at 9 bases. CDR1 and CDR2 (germline): SGHRS, YFSETQ. The CDR3 is made up of 16 amino acids. V was pared by 0 bases and J by 3 bases, with 5 bases of the junction left unmatched. The DNA for the CDR3 is TGCGCCAGCAGCTTGGGGGCTAGCGGGACTACAGATACGCAGTATTTT. Protein product: CASSLGASGTTDTQYF.

The CDR3 DNA is TGTGCCAGCAGTGTGGTAGGGGTGGATTCACCCCTCCACTTT. This gives the protein CASSVVGVDSPLHF. The rearrangement links TRBV25-1 to TRBJ1-6; a possible D gene is TRBD1 (5 bases). The CDR3 contains 14 residues. Trimming stripped 4 bases from V and 8 bases from J, with 12 bases between. CDR1 is MGHDK, CDR2 SYGVNS, per germline.

The J gene is TRBJ2-3, the V gene TRBV9, with a tentative D call TRBD1 (5 bases). Trimming took off 4 bases at V and 5 bases at J, with 8 bases between the two ends. Germline lookup yields CDR1 SGDLS and CDR2 YYNGEE. This CDR3 region has 12 residues. The CDR3 nucleotides are TGTGCCAGCAGCTCAGGACAAGATACGCAGTATTTT. It yields the protein CASSSGQDTQYF.

This clone was observed once. The chain uses TRBV27 and TRBJ1-1; tentatively, D is TRBD1 (5 bases). There are 15 residues in the CDR3. Per germline, CDR1 MNHEY and CDR2 SMNVEV (reference sequence). Trimming stripped 5 bases from V and 9 bases from J, with 22 bases between. CDR3 amino acids: CASSETFRVSDQAFF. CDR3 in DNA: TGTGCCAGCAGTGAAACCTTCAGGGTCAGCGACCAAGCTTTCTTT.

This clone was recorded once. The rearrangement joins TRBV7-2 to TRBJ2-6; D uncertain. The V end was cut by 1 base, the J end by 2 bases, with 12 bases between. Germline CDR1 reads SGHTA; CDR2 reads FQGNSA. The CDR3 is 17 amino acids. CDR3 nucleotides: TGTGCCAGCAGCTTAGTCTCGGTGGTGACTGGGGCCAACGTCCTGACTTTC. Protein: CASSLVSVVTGANVLTF.

This chain uses TRBV6-1 with TRBJ2-7; 8 nucleotides align to TRBD2. The CDR3 extends over 16 amino acids. The junction had 9 bases not matched to a gene; V was cut back by 2 bases and J by 3 bases. Germline V CDR1 and CDR2: MNHNS, SASEGT. This chain's CDR3 is CASSETDSGAFYEQYF. CDR3 DNA: TGTGCCAGCAGTGAAACGGATAGCGGGGCCTTCTACGAGCAGTACTTC.

To note about this clone: This sample includes further DNA sequences coding for the same CDR3. The rearrangement joins TRBV18 to TRBJ1-2; a possible D gene is TRBD1 (6 bases). The germline V gene encodes CDR1 KGHSH and CDR2 LQKENI. The CDR3 is 13 residues long. The V end lost 2 bases, the J end lost 4 bases, and 8 bases lay between the germline ends. The CDR3 sequence is CASSPGGSYGYTF. In DNA form, the CDR3 reads TGTGCCAGCTCACCAGGGGGCTCCTATGGCTACACCTTC.

The chain employs TRBV10-1 and TRBJ2-2; no definite D call. The CDR3 runs 13 residues. V lost 3 bases to trimming and J lost 5 bases, with 7 bases between them. CDR1 and CDR2 from the germline V gene are WNHNN and SYGVQD (reference sequence). DNA of the CDR3: TGCGCCAGCAGTGATCGGCTTACCGGGGAGCTGTTTTTT. Translated: CASSDRLTGELFF.

V gene TRBV5-1 combines with J gene TRBJ2-5; D uncertain. Trimming removed 0 bases at V and 5 bases at J, with 8 bases between. CDR1 and CDR2 from the germline V gene are SGHRS and YFSETQ. The CDR3 covers 13 residues. The CDR3 DNA reads as TGCGCCAGCAGCTTGGGAATTTCCGAGACCCAGTACTTC. This encodes CASSLGISETQYF. The full variable domain, rest sourced from reference TRBV5-1 and TRBJ2-5, is KAGVTQTPRYLIKTRGQQVTLSCSPISGHRSVSWYQQTPGQGLQFLFEYFSETQRNKGNFPGRFSGRQFSNSRSEMNVSTLELGDSALYLCASSLGISETQYFGPGTRLLVL.